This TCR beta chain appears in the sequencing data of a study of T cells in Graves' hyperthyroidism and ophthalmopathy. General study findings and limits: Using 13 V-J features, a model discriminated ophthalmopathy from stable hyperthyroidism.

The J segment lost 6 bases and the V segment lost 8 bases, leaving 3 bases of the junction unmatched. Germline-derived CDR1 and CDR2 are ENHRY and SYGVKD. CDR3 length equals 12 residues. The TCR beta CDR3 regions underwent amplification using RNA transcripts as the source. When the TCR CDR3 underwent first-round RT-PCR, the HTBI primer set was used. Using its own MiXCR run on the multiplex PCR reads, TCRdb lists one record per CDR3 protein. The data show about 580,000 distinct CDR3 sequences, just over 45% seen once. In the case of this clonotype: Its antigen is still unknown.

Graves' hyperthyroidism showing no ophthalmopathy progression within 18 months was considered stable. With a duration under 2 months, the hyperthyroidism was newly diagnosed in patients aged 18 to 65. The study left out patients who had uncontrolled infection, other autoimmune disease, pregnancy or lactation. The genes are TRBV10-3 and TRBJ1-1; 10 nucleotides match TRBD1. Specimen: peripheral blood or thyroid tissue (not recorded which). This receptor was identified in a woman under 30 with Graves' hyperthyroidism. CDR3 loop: CAISGQGAEAFF. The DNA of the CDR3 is TGTGCCATCTCCGGACAGGGGGCTGAAGCTTTCTTT.